This entry lists 18 T cell receptor beta chains sequenced from one sample in a study of cytomegalovirus exposure and HLA in healthy donors. Profiling relied on immunoSEQ multiplex PCR, and the TCRdb table lists in-frame clones only, not all of them. The data show 150,000 to 200,000 clones, around nine tenths seen once. Material for sequencing was PBMCs. Receptors originate from a woman between 25 and 40 years old in good health and CMV-seronegative.

CDR3 bases: TGTGCCAGCAGCTTACACGGGGGGGGACTTAAGTACTTC. It is translated as CASSLHGGGLKYF. The rearrangement joins TRBV7-2 to TRBJ2-5, with 8 bases fitting TRBD2. The V and J ends lost 2 bases and 12 bases, in that order; junction bases with no gene match: 8. The V gene's germline CDR1 is SGHTA and CDR2 FQGNSA. The CDR3 runs 13 residues.

This clone appeared a single time. J is TRBJ1-4 and V is TRBV30, with 8 positions matching TRBD1. Germline V CDR1 and CDR2: GTSNPN, SVGIG (reference sequence). The ends lost 0 bases at V and 8 bases at J; junction bases unmatched: 5. CDR3 size: 14 residues. CDR3 in DNA: TGTGCCTGGAGTGTACAGGGGGTAGGAGAAAAACTGTTTTTT. Residues: CAWSVQGVGEKLFF. The full variable domain, completed using reference TRBV30 and TRBJ1-4, is SQTIHQWPATLVQPVGSPLSLECTVEGTSNPNLYWYRQAAGRGLQLLFYSVGIGQISSEVPQNLSASRPQDRQFILSSKKLLLSDSGFYLCAWSVQGVGEKLFFGSGTQLSVL.

The chain has TRBV4-2 and TRBJ1-1; 11 bases are a match to TRBD1. The CDR3 loop spans 17 amino acids. The trim removed 2 bases at V and 0 bases at J, leaving 5 bases unmatched. Looked up from germline, CDR1 is LGHNA and CDR2 is YNFKEQ. CDR3 sequence: CASSQPGTGGMNTEAFF. The CDR3 DNA sequence: TGTGCCAGCAGCCAACCCGGGACAGGGGGGATGAACACTGAAGCTTTCTTT.

This clone occurred once. The junction differs from germline at one of its ends, possibly a read error. CDR3 bases: TGTGCCAGCAGATTATCCGGGACACCCTTCACCGGGGAGCTGTTTTTT. Translation gives CASRLSGTPFTGELFF. The chain links TRBV27 to TRBJ2-2; D may be TRBD1 (6 bases). This CDR3 spans 16 amino acids. CDR1 is MNHEY, CDR2 SMNVEV, per germline (reference sequence).

The rearrangement joins TRBV6-5 to TRBJ1-1, with a possible D match to TRBD1 (5 bases). Looked up from germline, CDR1 is MNHEY and CDR2 is SVGAGI. Between the trimmed V and J ends, which lost 2 bases and 6 bases, there was a span of 13 bases. The CDR3 extends over 14 amino acids. CDR3 residues: CASSYGARVPEAFF. The CDR3 DNA reads TGTGCCAGCAGTTACGGTGCCAGGGTTCCTGAAGCTTTCTTT.

The chain carries TRBV5-1 and TRBJ2-1; D is uncertain. The CDR3 is made up of 13 amino acids. Trimming took 2 bases from V and 9 from J, leaving 12 bases between them. CDR1 SGHRS and CDR2 YFSETQ come from the germline V gene. CDR3 region: CASSFVSPGEQFF. DNA of the CDR3: TGCGCCAGCAGCTTCGTCTCGCCCGGTGAGCAGTTCTTC.

The V gene is TRBV11-2, the J gene TRBJ1-5; 8 bases map to TRBD1. The CDR3 length is 14 residues. The ends lost 5 bases at V and 5 bases at J; junction bases unmatched: 5. The germline V gene has CDR1 SGHAT and CDR2 FQNNGV. Here the CDR3 DNA reads TGTGCCAGCAGCGAAACAGGGGGAGATCAGCCCCAGCATTTT. It is translated as CASSETGGDQPQHF. Based on the CDR3 plus reference TRBV11-2 and TRBJ1-5, the full variable domain is EAGVAQSPRYKIIEKRQSVAFWCNPISGHATLYWYQQILGQGPKLLIQFQNNGVVDDSQLPKDRFSAERLKGVDSTLKIQPAKLEDSAVYLCASSETGGDQPQHFGDGTRLSIL.

The chain has TRBV7-2 and TRBJ2-7; 9 bases are a match to TRBD1. Germline V CDR1 and CDR2: SGHTA, FQGNSA. J gave up 12 bases and V 1 base, and 16 bases lay outside the gene matches. The CDR3 extends over 16 amino acids. This CDR3 is CASSLGLTPVTGGSYF. The CDR3 bases are TGTGCCAGCAGCTTAGGTCTAACCCCCGTGACAGGGGGATCGTACTTC.

This clone appeared once. The V call is TRBV5-1, the J call TRBJ2-1; D perhaps matches TRBD2 (6 bases). CDR3 size: 15 residues. Germline V lookup: CDR1 SGHRS, CDR2 YFSETQ. The V gene lost 0 bases and the J gene lost 4 bases, with 11 bases spanning the gap. CDR3 sequence reads: CASSLVAVDYNEQFF. CDR3 sequence (DNA): TGCGCCAGCAGCTTGGTAGCGGTGGATTACAATGAGCAGTTCTTC.

The chain recombines TRBV10-2 with TRBJ1-5; D call uncertain. The CDR3 contains 13 residues. Trimming cost V 10 bases and J 7 bases, with 17 bases left between them. Germline CDR1 WSHSY, CDR2 SAAADI. The CDR3 coding sequence is TGCGCCACCGTCGCGGGGTTCAACCAGCCCCAGCATTTT. Its protein product is CATVAGFNQPQHF.

Regarding this clone: Other DNA sequences in the sample encode the same CDR3. CDR3 protein: CASSNTGTSGSPLHF. The CDR3 DNA reads TGTGCCAGCAGTAACACCGGGACATCAGGTTCACCCCTCCACTTT. The rearrangement uses TRBV25-1 and TRBJ1-6, with D possibly being TRBD1 (6 bases). Germline values: CDR1 MGHDK, CDR2 SYGVNS. CDR3 size: 15 residues. V was trimmed by 5 bases and J by 9 bases, leaving 17 bases between them. Variable domain in full (rest from reference TRBV25-1 and TRBJ1-6): EADIYQTPRYLVIGTGKKITLECSQTMGHDKMYWYQQDPGMELHLIHYSYGVNSTEKGDLSSESTVSRIRTEHFPLTLESARPSHTSQYLCASSNTGTSGSPLHFGNGTRLTVT.

The CDR3 spells CASSDGRSGANVLTF. In DNA, the CDR3 is TGTGCCAGCAGTGACGGGAGGTCTGGGGCCAACGTCCTGACTTTC. The rearrangement uses TRBV6-1 and TRBJ2-6, with 7 bases that match TRBD2. V was clipped by 3 bases and J by 1 base; unmatched bases: 0. CDR3 length equals 15 residues. Germline CDR1 is MNHNS and CDR2 is SASEGT.

The chain is built from TRBV5-5 and TRBJ1-5, with a possible D match to TRBD1 (6 bases). The CDR3 length is 15 residues. The V and J ends lost 0 bases and 7 bases respectively, with 14 bases between them. Germline CDR1 and CDR2: SGHKS and YYEKEE (reference sequence). The CDR3 DNA sequence: TGTGCCAGCAGCTTGGACAGGGTGGACAGACAGCCCCAGCATTTT. Protein: CASSLDRVDRQPQHF.

V and J are TRBV11-2 and TRBJ2-7; a possible D gene is TRBD1 (6 bases). There are 13 residues in the CDR3. Between the trimmed V and J ends, which lost 3 bases and 4 bases, there was a span of 10 bases. Germline values: CDR1 SGHAT, CDR2 FQNNGV. The CDR3 nucleotides read TGTGCCAGCAGCTTGGGGACACAGTACGAGCAGTACTTC. This encodes CASSLGTQYEQYF.

The rearrangement joins TRBV5-1 to TRBJ2-1; 7 bases line up with TRBD1. The CDR3 loop spans 16 amino acids. The germline V gene encodes CDR1 SGHRS and CDR2 YFSETQ. The J segment lost 4 bases and the V segment lost 0 bases, leaving 7 bases of the junction unmatched. The CDR3 nucleotides read TGCGCCAGCAGCTTGGATCCCGGGACAGAGTACAATGAGCAGTTCTTC. Translated: CASSLDPGTEYNEQFF.

The chain employs TRBV18 and TRBJ1-6; TRBD1 agrees at 10 bases. The CDR3 extends over 19 amino acids. Germline lookup yields CDR1 KGHSH and CDR2 LQKENI. V trimming: 3 bases; J trimming: 7 bases; junction bases outside the gene matches: 15. The CDR3: CASSPLLIQPGQGNSPLHF. CDR3 DNA: TGTGCCAGCTCACCCCTCCTAATCCAGCCGGGACAGGGGAATTCACCCCTCCACTTT.

The chain links TRBV13 to TRBJ2-1; tentatively, D is TRBD2 (6 bases). Germline values: CDR1 PRHDT, CDR2 FYEKMQ (reference sequence). This CDR3 region has 12 residues. The V and J ends lost 0 bases and 10 bases respectively, with 7 bases between them. CDR3 in amino acids: CASSLGGREQFF. The CDR3 DNA is TGTGCCAGCAGCTTAGGAGGGAGGGAGCAGTTCTTC. Full variable domain (rest looked up from reference TRBV13 and TRBJ2-1): AAGVIQSPRHLIKEKRETATLKCYPIPRHDTVYWYQQGPGQDPQFLISFYEKMQSDKGSIPDRFSAQQFSDYHSELNMSSLELGDSALYFCASSLGGREQFFGPGTRLTVL.

Turning to this clone: The junction shows a germline mismatch at one end, possibly a read error. The genes are TRBV7-7 and TRBJ2-7; D gene uncertain. CDR3 length: 13 amino acids. The germline gives CDR1 SSHAT, CDR2 FNYEAQ (reference sequence). The CDR3 region has the DNA TGTGCTAGCAGCTTAGGAGACACGTACGAGCAGTACTTC. Protein product: CASSLGDTYEQYF.